This TCR beta chain stems from a study of beta chain features in type 1 diabetes. Study in general: Similarity in age, gender and cell yields was seen between patients and healthy donors.

Regarding the study as a whole: VDJ junctions in type 1 diabetes patients carried more deletions and fewer insertions. Shortening of TCRB CDR3s, moderate but significant, appeared in all four CD4+ subsets of Type 1 diabetes patients. The naive, central memory and Treg TCRB repertoires showed an apparent similarity that was greater among patients than among healthy donors.

Points on this clone: Its specificity is unknown.

CD4+ naive, central memory, regulatory and stem cell-like memory cells were sorted via CD45RO/CCR7/CD25/CD127/CD95/CD27. V shed 7 bases and J shed 7 bases, with 7 bases lying between them. The CDR3 extends over 10 amino acids. Germline CDR1 and CDR2: MNHNS and SASEGT. The whole isolated RNA underwent reverse transcription, so sequencing captured expressed TCRB transcripts. Data came from immunoSEQ multiplex PCR; TCRdb stores just in-frame clones and leaves some out. The data show some 700,000 clones, over 10% seen once. The TCR comes from a man aged 18 to 29 with type 1 diabetes. The sample taken for sequencing was naive CD4+ T cells from blood. The J gene is TRBJ1-1, the V gene TRBV6-1; D ambiguous. CDR3 residues: CASNTNEAFF. The CDR3 DNA reads TGTGCCAGCAATACTAATGAAGCTTTCTTT.